These 26 T cell receptor beta chains came from one sample sequenced in a study of shared clonotypes between healthy human individuals (dated by TCRdb to the early 2020s). CD8 naive samples were CD45RO-negative cells positively selected for CCR7, giving a CD45RA+CCR7+ population that excluded TemRA cells. The library was prepared using the immunoSEQ multiplex PCR assay. TCRdb took over this immuneACCESS table, retaining in-frame rearrangements with V and J assigned. Such tables are incomplete; in checked studies, under half of the missing clones stem from an unresolved V gene, and the remainder is unexplained. Present in this sample are hundreds of thousands of clones, more than 85% of which were seen just once. The ten largest make up 24% of the sample. Sequenced input: naive CD8+ T cells sorted from blood. According to the study, the label for this sample's cell subset or site signals: CD45RA+CCR7+. All receptors derive from a man under 40 in good health.

The genes are TRBV15 and TRBJ1-4, with 7 bases aligning to TRBD1. Germline CDR1 is LNHNV and CDR2 is YYDKDF (reference sequence). Trimming at V came to 9 bases and at J to 3 bases, leaving 10 bases not matched to a gene. CDR3 length: 15 residues. The CDR3 protein is CATTTGWWSNEKLFF. The CDR3 DNA reads TGTGCCACAACGACAGGGTGGTGGTCTAATGAAAAACTGTTTTTT.

Details on this clone: One end of the junction fails to match germline, which may point to a read error. This chain connects TRBV6-5 to TRBJ2-1; weak D call: TRBD1 (6 bases). The CDR3 extends over 16 amino acids. Germline V gene lookup returns CDR1 MNHEY and CDR2 SVGAGI. CDR3 sequence: CAGSYGPGTYSNEQFF. CDR3 coding DNA: TGTGCCGGCAGTTACGGCCCGGGGACATATAGCAATGAGCAGTTCTTC.

The V and J genes are TRBV7-6 and TRBJ2-7, with D perhaps assigned TRBD1 or TRBD2 (5 bases each). The CDR3 runs 16 residues. The V gene lost 0 bases and the J gene lost 2 bases, with 14 bases spanning the gap. CDR1 SGHVS and CDR2 FNYEAQ come from the germline V gene. CDR3 loop: CASSLAGRAVAYEQYF. The CDR3 nucleotides are TGTGCCAGCAGCTTAGCGGGGCGGGCAGTAGCCTACGAGCAGTACTTC.

The V and J genes are TRBV28 and TRBJ2-3; 9 bases are shared with TRBD2. There are 16 residues in the CDR3. The trim removed 7 bases at V and 2 bases at J, leaving 10 bases unmatched. Germline CDR1 is MDHEN and CDR2 is SYDVKM. The CDR3 spells CASTFPPSGNTDTQYF. As DNA, the CDR3 is TGTGCCAGCACCTTCCCGCCTAGCGGGAACACAGATACGCAGTATTTT.

The chain is built from TRBV10-3 and TRBJ2-7, with D possibly TRBD1 on 6 matching bases. There are 11 residues in the CDR3. Germline CDR1 is ENHRY and CDR2 is SYGVKD. The CDR3 region has the DNA TGTGGGACAGCCTCGAACTACGAGCAGTACTTC. Translation gives CGTASNYEQYF.

The chain links TRBV25-1 to TRBJ2-1; TRBD1 agrees at 7 bases. V shed 4 bases and J 15 bases; nucleotides not matched to a gene: 6. CDR3 length: 11 residues. Germline assignment: CDR1 MGHDK and CDR2 SYGVNS. DNA for the CDR3: TGTGCCAGCAGTGGAGGGGACAGAGGGTTCTTC. Translated, it gives CASSGGDRGFF.

The chain uses TRBV14 and TRBJ2-5; D may be TRBD1 (7 bases). Trimming removed 4 bases at V and 5 bases at J, with 11 bases between. This CDR3 has 13 amino acids. CDR1 and CDR2 from the germline V gene are SGHDN and FVKESK. The CDR3 nucleotides read TGTGCCAGCAGCCTTCCAGGGGGGGAGACCCAGTACTTC. Encoded protein: CASSLPGGETQYF.

Points on this clone: In the same sample, other DNA sequences code for this CDR3. V gene TRBV28 combines with J gene TRBJ2-7; D gene unclear. V was shortened by 2 bases and J by 3 bases, with 5 bases between the two germline ends. CDR1 is MDHEN and CDR2 is SYDVKM in the germline V gene. The length of the CDR3 is 12 residues. The CDR3 nucleotides read TGTGCCAGCAGTTTAACAGACTACGAGCAGTACTTC. This gives the protein CASSLTDYEQYF.

This chain connects TRBV7-8 to TRBJ2-1; 11 bases are shared with TRBD2. CDR1 and CDR2 from the germline V gene are SGHVS and FQNEAQ. After removal of 0 bases from V and 7 bases from J, the junction contained 8 bases not matched to a gene. The CDR3 is 17 amino acids. CDR3 loop: CASSLAGTSGFINEQFF. CDR3 coding DNA: TGTGCCAGCAGCTTAGCGGGGACTAGCGGTTTTATAAATGAGCAGTTCTTC.

A few counts support this clone. The J gene is TRBJ2-7, the V gene TRBV6-7, with D perhaps TRBD1 (6 bases). TRBV6-7 qualifies as an ORF whose function is uncertain. Trimming stripped 2 bases from V and 3 bases from J, with 11 bases between. The CDR3 has 14 residues. The DNA for the CDR3 is TGTGCCAGCAGTTACGCCGGACAGTTCTACGAGCAGTACTTC. Its translation is CASSYAGQFYEQYF.

The CDR3 loop reads CASSLSSGQLYEQYF. The CDR3 bases are TGTGCCAGCAGTTTATCGTCGGGACAGCTCTACGAGCAGTACTTC. The chain couples TRBV27 to TRBJ2-7; 7 bases are shared with TRBD1. The CDR3 extends over 15 amino acids. CDR1 and CDR2 from the germline V gene are MNHEY and SMNVEV (reference sequence). The J segment lost 3 bases and the V segment lost 0 bases, leaving 5 bases of the junction unmatched.

The genes are TRBV9 and TRBJ2-7, with D perhaps assigned TRBD1 or TRBD2 (5 bases each). The CDR3 contains 13 residues. Trimming removed 3 bases from V and 5 bases from J, with 12 bases in between. CDR1 is SGDLS, CDR2 YYNGEE, per germline. CDR3 sequence: CASSGGMRDEQYF. CDR3 sequence (DNA): TGTGCCAGCAGCGGGGGGATGCGCGACGAGCAGTACTTC. Using reference TRBV9 and TRBJ2-7 for the parts outside the CDR3, the full variable domain is DSGVTQTPKHLITATGQRVTLRCSPRSGDLSVYWYQQSLDQGLQFLIQYYNGEERAKGNILERFSAQQFPDLHSELNLSSLELGDSALYFCASSGGMRDEQYFGPGTRLTVT.

The rearrangement joins TRBV29-1 to TRBJ2-7; 9 bases are a match to TRBD1. The V and J ends lost 5 bases and 4 bases, in that order; junction bases with no gene match: 6. This CDR3 has 13 residues. Germline values: CDR1 SQVTM, CDR2 ANQGSEA. The CDR3 region is CSVQQGAGYEQYF. DNA for the CDR3: TGCAGCGTTCAACAGGGGGCTGGGTACGAGCAGTACTTC.

The chain couples TRBV5-1 to TRBJ1-4; D is undetermined. The CDR3 has 14 residues. The V end was cut by 4 bases, the J end by 0 bases, with 7 bases between. Per the germline V gene, CDR1 is SGHRS and CDR2 is YFSETQ. This chain's CDR3 is CASSRSTTNEKLFF. The CDR3 DNA sequence: TGCGCCAGCAGCCGTTCTACAACTAATGAAAAACTGTTTTTT.

V is TRBV30 and J is TRBJ2-5; D call uncertain. The V gene lost 2 bases and the J gene lost 4 bases, with 20 bases spanning the gap. Germline loops: CDR1 GTSNPN, CDR2 SVGIG (reference sequence). The CDR3 has 16 residues. The CDR3 loop is CAWSPLLGKMRETQYF. The CDR3 region has the DNA TGTGCCTGGAGTCCCCTCCTGGGAAAAATGCGAGAGACCCAGTACTTC.

The chain carries TRBV29-1 and TRBJ2-2; 10 bases align to TRBD1. V lost 2 bases to trimming and J lost 7 bases; unmatched junction nucleotides: 7. The CDR3 covers 15 residues. Germline values: CDR1 SQVTM, CDR2 ANQGSEA. CDR3 nucleotide sequence: TGCAGCGTTGAAATCCGGGACAGGGGCGGCGGGGAGCTGTTTTTT. This sequence encodes CSVEIRDRGGGELFF.

The chain uses TRBV10-3 and TRBJ1-1, with 9 positions matching TRBD1. The V gene's germline CDR1 is ENHRY and CDR2 SYGVKD. The length of the CDR3 is 14 residues. V dropped 3 bases and J dropped 5; count of bases not matched to a gene: 4. The CDR3 nucleotides are TGTGCCATCAGTGACCGGGACAGGGAAACTGAAGCTTTCTTT. Encoded protein: CAISDRDRETEAFF.

The rearrangement links TRBV9 to TRBJ2-3; no reliable D call. The V end was cut by 4 bases, the J end by 5 bases, with 14 bases between. The length of the CDR3 is 14 residues. Germline V gives CDR1 SGDLS, CDR2 YYNGEE. CDR3: CASSLPTAEDTQYF. CDR3 nucleotide sequence: TGTGCCAGCAGCTTGCCGACCGCGGAAGATACGCAGTATTTT.

The chain joins TRBV11-2 to TRBJ2-3; tentative D call: TRBD2 (6 bases). Per germline, CDR1 SGHAT and CDR2 FQNNGV. Deletions cut 2 bases from V and 0 bases from J, with 15 bases between. The CDR3 extends over 17 amino acids. The CDR3: CASSLRDSRFSTDTQYF. Here the CDR3 DNA reads TGTGCCAGCAGCTTACGGGACTCACGTTTCAGCACAGATACGCAGTATTTT. The full variable domain, in which reference TRBV11-2 and TRBJ2-3 provide the parts outside the CDR3, is EAGVAQSPRYKIIEKRQSVAFWCNPISGHATLYWYQQILGQGPKLLIQFQNNGVVDDSQLPKDRFSAERLKGVDSTLKIQPAKLEDSAVYLCASSLRDSRFSTDTQYFGPGTRLTVL.

A note on this clone: The sample holds other DNA sequences that translate to the same CDR3. The V and J genes are TRBV15 and TRBJ2-1; 10 nucleotides agree with TRBD1. The V and J ends lost 3 bases and 1 base, in that order; junction bases with no gene match: 0. The length of the CDR3 is 15 residues. Germline V gene sequence: CDR1 LNHNV, CDR2 YYDKDF (reference sequence). CDR3 amino acids: CATSRDRGSYNEQFF. DNA for the CDR3: TGTGCCACCAGCAGGGACAGGGGGTCCTACAATGAGCAGTTCTTC.

This clone came up a few times. This sample includes further DNA sequences coding for the same CDR3. This rearrangement joins TRBV27 to TRBJ1-5; D call uncertain. The germline V and J ends were trimmed by 0 bases and 7 bases, with 10 bases remaining between them. The CDR3 loop spans 14 amino acids. Germline V gene lookup returns CDR1 MNHEY and CDR2 SMNVEV (reference sequence). The CDR3 here is CASSLSRVGQPQHF. CDR3 DNA sequence: TGTGCCAGCAGTTTATCCAGAGTCGGACAGCCCCAGCATTTT.

This clone was detected once. The gene calls are TRBV7-2 and TRBJ2-1; TRBD2 might be the D (6 bases). The V end was cut by 4 bases, the J end by 2 bases, with 9 bases between. The V gene's germline CDR1 is SGHTA and CDR2 FQGNSA. CDR3 size: 14 residues. The CDR3 loop is CASSSPGAYNEQFF. CDR3 in DNA: TGTGCCAGCAGCTCGCCGGGAGCCTACAATGAGCAGTTCTTC.

The chain employs TRBV10-3 and TRBJ1-1; TRBD1 might be the D (5 bases). CDR3 length equals 16 residues. The germline V gene has CDR1 ENHRY and CDR2 SYGVKD. The V and J ends lost 0 bases and 1 base respectively, with 12 bases between them. The CDR3 nucleotides are TGTGCCATCAGTGAGTCGCAGGGAAAGGGGAACACTGAAGCTTTCTTT. Translating it yields CAISESQGKGNTEAFF.

This rearrangement joins TRBV28 to TRBJ2-5; 7 bases map to TRBD1. This CDR3 is 13 amino acids long. The ends lost 11 bases at V and 1 base at J; junction bases unmatched: 7. Germline CDR1 is MDHEN and CDR2 is SYDVKM. In DNA, the CDR3 is TGTGCCGGTTCAGGGACAGCCCAAGAGACCCAGTACTTC. Its translation: CAGSGTAQETQYF.

The genes are TRBV11-2 and TRBJ2-1; 7 bases match TRBD2. Trimming at V came to 2 bases and at J to 6 bases, leaving 10 bases not matched to a gene. The CDR3 totals 16 residues. Germline V gene data show CDR1 as SGHAT and CDR2 as FQNNGV. The CDR3 loop is CASSLPLGLVGNEQFF. The CDR3 DNA reads as TGTGCCAGCAGCTTACCCCTTGGACTAGTAGGCAATGAGCAGTTCTTC.

The CDR3 DNA reads TGTGCCAGCGGAATGTGGACACAGGGGGCCAACCCAGCAGTGACCCAGTACTTC. Its translation is CASGMWTQGANPAVTQYF. The rearrangement uses TRBV7-8 and TRBJ2-5, with 9 bases that match TRBD1. V gave up 8 bases and J gave up 7 bases; unmatched junction bases: 23. Per germline, CDR1 SGHVS and CDR2 FQNEAQ. This CDR3 is 18 amino acids long.